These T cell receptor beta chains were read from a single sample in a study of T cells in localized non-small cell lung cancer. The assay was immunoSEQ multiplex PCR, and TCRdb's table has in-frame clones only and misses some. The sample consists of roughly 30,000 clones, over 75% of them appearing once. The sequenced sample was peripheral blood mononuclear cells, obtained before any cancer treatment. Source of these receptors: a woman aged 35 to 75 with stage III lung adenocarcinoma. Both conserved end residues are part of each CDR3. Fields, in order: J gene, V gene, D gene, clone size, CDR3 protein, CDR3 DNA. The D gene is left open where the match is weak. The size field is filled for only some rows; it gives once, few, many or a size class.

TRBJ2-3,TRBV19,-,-,CASNWVGTQYF,TGTGCCAGTAATTGGGTGGGTACGCAGTATTTT
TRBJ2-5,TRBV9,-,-,CASSPGLVQETQYF,TGTGCCAGCAGCCCCGGACTGGTTCAAGAGACCCAGTACTTC
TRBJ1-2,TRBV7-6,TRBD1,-,CASSLGLGTGNGGYTF,TGTGCCAGCAGCCTAGGTTTAGGGACAGGGAATGGTGGCTACACCTTC
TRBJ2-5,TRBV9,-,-,CASSPPGPETQYF,TGTGCCAGCAGCCCCCCGGGGCCAGAGACCCAGTACTTC
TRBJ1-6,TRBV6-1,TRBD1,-,CASRPLQGDSPLHF,TGTGCCAGCAGGCCCCTCCAGGGGGATTCACCCCTCCACTTT
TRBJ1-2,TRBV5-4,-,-,CASSWDTSNYGYTF,TGTGCCAGCAGCTGGGACACAAGTAACTATGGCTACACCTTC
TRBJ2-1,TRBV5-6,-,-,CASSQARLYNEQFF,TGTGCCAGCAGCCAGGCCCGCTTATACAATGAGCAGTTCTTC
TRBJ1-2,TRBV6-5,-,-,CATLGSLTVPYGYTF,TGTGCCACCCTTGGGTCACTGACAGTTCCCTATGGCTACACCTTC
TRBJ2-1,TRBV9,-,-,CASSVGSPHEQFF,TGTGCCAGCAGCGTAGGTTCCCCACATGAGCAGTTCTTC
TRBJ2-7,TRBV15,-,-,CATSRDVGYEQYF,TGTGCCACCAGCAGAGATGTAGGCTACGAGCAGTACTTC
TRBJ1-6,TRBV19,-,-,CASSNRGTYNSPLHF,TGTGCCAGTAGTAATAGGGGTACCTATAATTCACCCCTCCACTTT
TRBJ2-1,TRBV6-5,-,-,CASSYRGYDNEQFF,TGTGCCAGCAGTTACAGGGGGTATGACAATGAGCAGTTCTTC
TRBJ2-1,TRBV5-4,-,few,CASSASTGRRHNEQFF,TGTGCCAGCAGCGCCAGCACGGGAAGAAGACATAATGAGCAGTTCTTC
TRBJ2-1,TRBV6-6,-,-,CASSLLGTPNNEQFF,TGTGCCAGCAGCCTATTGGGGACTCCCAACAATGAGCAGTTCTTC
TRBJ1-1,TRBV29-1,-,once,CSGIGTLSLFTEAFF,TGCAGCGGTATCGGAACACTTTCCCTGTTTACTGAAGCTTTCTTT
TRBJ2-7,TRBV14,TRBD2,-,CASSPPGLAAYEQYF,TGTGCCAGCAGCCCTCCGGGACTAGCGGCGTACGAGCAGTACTTC
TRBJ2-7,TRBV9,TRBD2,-,CASSPLAANYEQYF,TGTGCCAGCAGCCCTCTAGCGGCAAACTACGAGCAGTACTTC
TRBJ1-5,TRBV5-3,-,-,CARSWEGGSNQPQHF,TGTGCCAGAAGCTGGGAGGGGGGCAGCAATCAGCCCCAGCATTTT
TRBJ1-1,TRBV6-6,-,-,CASSYSTGQASEAFF,TGTGCCAGCAGTTACTCGACGGGACAAGCCTCTGAAGCTTTCTTT
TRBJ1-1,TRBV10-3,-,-,CAISESRENTEAFF,TGTGCCATCAGTGAGTCGAGGGAGAACACTGAAGCTTTCTTT
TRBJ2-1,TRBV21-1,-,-,CASSNTPTLEQFF,TGTGCCAGCAGCAATACCCCCACCCTTGAGCAGTTCTTC
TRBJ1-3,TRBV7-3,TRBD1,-,CASSLDRGQAIYF,TGTGCCAGCAGCTTAGACAGGGGACAGGCCATATATTTT
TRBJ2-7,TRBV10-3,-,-,CAISENYEQYF,TGTGCCATCAGTGAAAACTACGAGCAGTACTTC
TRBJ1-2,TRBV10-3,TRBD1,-,CAITLDRDYGYTF,TGTGCCATCACTCTGGACAGGGACTATGGCTACACCTTC
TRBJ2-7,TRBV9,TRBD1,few,CASSLGSGGEQYF,TGTGCCAGCAGCCTTGGATCAGGGGGCGAGCAGTACTTC
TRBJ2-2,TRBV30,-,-,CARRGNTGELFF,TGTGCCCGTCGCGGTAACACCGGGGAGCTGTTTTTT
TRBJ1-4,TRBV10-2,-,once,CASSREEKLFF,TGCGCCAGCAGCCGGGAGGAAAAACTGTTTTTT
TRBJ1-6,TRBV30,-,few,CAWGQGHSPLHF,TGTGCCTGGGGGCAGGGCCACTCACCCCTCCACTTT
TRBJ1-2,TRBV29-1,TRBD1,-,CSVALLQGAGGYTF,TGCAGCGTTGCCCTTTTACAGGGGGCTGGCGGCTACACCTTC
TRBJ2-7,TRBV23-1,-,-,CASSQPGAGTYEQYF,TGCGCCAGCAGTCAACCAGGGGCCGGGACCTACGAGCAGTACTTC